Listed below are T cell receptor beta chains from one sample, sequenced in a study of human T cells and chemical hapten exposure. TCRdb independently ran MiXCR on the RACE reads; one entry per CDR3 protein. Among tens of thousands of distinct CDR3 sequences listed, about 32% were seen once. The starting material was whole blood, obtained in connection with sensitization to the hapten diphenylcyclopropenone (DPC). The receptors here all came from a man aged 40-49 years with alopecia areata. Some clones in this sample may be carry-over from other donors' samples. The CDR3 runs from the conserved cysteine through the conserved F or W. Fields, in order: J gene, clone size, V gene, D gene, CDR3 DNA, CDR3 protein. The D gene is left open where the match is weak. Clone size is given for some rows only: seen once, a few or many times, or a class if the clone is expanded.

TRBJ2-3,.,TRBV7-2,.,TGTGCCAGCAGCGCCACCGGGAGAGATACGCAGTATTTT,CASSATGRDTQYF
TRBJ2-1,.,TRBV7-9,.,TGTGCCAGCGGACGGACTCTCACGAATGAGCAGTTCTTC,CASGRTLTNEQFF
TRBJ2-1,.,TRBV12-3/TRBV12-4,.,TGTGCCAGCAGCTCCCAGGCCTACAATGAGCAGTTCTTC,CASSSQAYNEQFF
TRBJ1-4,.,TRBV7-2,TRBD1,TGTGCCAGCAGCTTTACAGGGGCGGCGGCTAATGAAAAACTGTTTTTT,CASSFTGAAANEKLFF
TRBJ2-2,.,TRBV20-1,.,TGCAGTGCTAGGAGCCTAGAGAACACCGGGGAGCTGTTTTTT,CSARSLENTGELFF
TRBJ2-1,few,TRBV5-5,TRBD2,TGTGCCAGCAGCTGGACTAGCGGAGGGTCCCACAATGAGCAGTTCTTC,CASSWTSGGSHNEQFF
TRBJ1-4,few,TRBV28,TRBD1,TGTGCCAGCAGGGGGACAGGGGGAACTGAAAAACTGTTTTTT,CASRGTGGTEKLFF
TRBJ2-5,few,TRBV24-1,.,TGTGCCACTGGGTCCAGGGAAGAGACCCAGTACTTC,CATGSREETQYF
TRBJ1-1,.,TRBV28,TRBD1,TGTGCCAGCAGTTTTTTGACAGGGGGCAGCGTAAAGGCTGAAGCTTTCTTT,CASSFLTGGSVKAEAFF
TRBJ1-2,few,TRBV3-1,.,TGTGCCAGCAGCCAATATAAGGCTGGCTACACCTTC,CASSQYKAGYTF
TRBJ2-1,.,TRBV25-1,TRBD2,TGTGCCAGCAGTGATGCTGCTAGCGGGATTAACAATGAGCAGTTCTTC,CASSDAASGINNEQFF
TRBJ2-7,.,TRBV18,.,TGTGCCAGCTCACCACCAGGGATCTCCTACGAGCAGTACTTC,CASSPPGISYEQYF
TRBJ2-5,.,TRBV5-6,.,TGTGCCAGCTCCTCCGGGACGGCGCAAGAGACCCAGTACTTC,CASSSGTAQETQYF
TRBJ2-6,few,TRBV19,.,.,CASSTSGRLSGANVLTF
TRBJ2-7,.,TRBV28,TRBD1,TGTGCCAGCAGTTTTGGTACACCGGGACAGCTGTTTTACGAGCAGTACTTC,CASSFGTPGQLFYEQYF
TRBJ2-7,few,TRBV27,.,TGTGCCAGCAGCCCCAGCACAAGCCCCTACGAGCAGTACTTC,CASSPSTSPYEQYF
TRBJ1-5,few,TRBV20-1,.,TGCAGTGCCGATGGGGGGTGGGGTCAGCCCCAGCATTTT,CSADGGWGQPQHF
TRBJ2-3,.,TRBV12-3/TRBV12-4,.,TGTGCCAGCAGATCCTACACAACGCAGTATTTT,CASRSYTTQYF
TRBJ2-7,few,TRBV6-6,.,TGTGCCAGCAGTTCCAGTTCGAGGGTTCCTCGGGAGCAGTACTTC,CASSSSSRVPREQYF
TRBJ1-5,.,TRBV6-1,.,TGTGCCAGCAGTGAACTTACAGCGGATCAGCCCCAGCATTTT,CASSELTADQPQHF
TRBJ1-5,.,TRBV20-1,.,TGCAGTGCTAGCGAAGATAGCAATCAGCCCCAGCATTTT,CSASEDSNQPQHF
TRBJ2-5,.,TRBV7-6,TRBD2,TGTGCCAGCAGCTTAGCAACTAGCGGGAGTGGAGTGGAGACCCAGTACTTC,CASSLATSGSGVETQYF
TRBJ1-5,few,TRBV6-5,.,TGTGCCAGCAGTTACTCGCATCTTAGCAATCAGCCCCAGCATTTT,CASSYSHLSNQPQHF
TRBJ2-5,.,TRBV29-1,.,TGCAGCGTTGAGGCAGACCTGCAGGAGACCCAGTACTTC,CSVEADLQETQYF
TRBJ2-1,.,TRBV20-1,TRBD2,TGCAGTGCGCTAACTAGCGGGAGGGCCGACGAGCAGTTCTTC,CSALTSGRADEQFF
TRBJ2-3,.,TRBV20-1,TRBD2,TGCAGTGCTAGAGATCCGAGCGGGAGGGTCACAGATACGCAGTATTTT,CSARDPSGRVTDTQYF
TRBJ2-5,few,TRBV5-4,.,TGTGCCAGCAGCTCCCTGTTACCAGAGACCCAGTACTTC,CASSSLLPETQYF
TRBJ2-3,few,TRBV29-1,.,TGCAGCGTTGAGGTCGTCTCCTCAGATACGCAGTATTTT,CSVEVVSSDTQYF
TRBJ2-3,.,TRBV24-1,.,TGTGCCACCGGCGATGGGGGCACAGATACGCAGTATTTT,CATGDGGTDTQYF
TRBJ1-5,.,TRBV10-3,TRBD1,TGTGCCATCAGTGATACAGGGGCCCATCAGCCCCAGCATTTT,CAISDTGAHQPQHF
TRBJ1-6,.,TRBV5-5,.,TGTGCCAGCAGCTTAATACAGAACTCACCCCTCCACTTT,CASSLIQNSPLHF
TRBJ1-5,.,TRBV27,.,TGTGCCAGCAGTTTATCCAGCAATCAGCCCCAGCATTTT,CASSLSSNQPQHF
TRBJ2-1,few,TRBV5-1,TRBD2,TGCGCCAGCAGCTCGTTAGCGGGACTGAGCTCCTACAATGAGCAGTTCTTC,CASSSLAGLSSYNEQFF
TRBJ1-1,.,TRBV10-1,.,TGCGCCAGCCGAATTATGAACACTGAAGCTTTCTTT,CASRIMNTEAFF
TRBJ2-7,.,TRBV27,.,TGTGCCAGCAGTCCAGGACAAGGTAGAGTGCACGAGCAGTACTTC,CASSPGQGRVHEQYF
TRBJ2-7,.,TRBV20-1,.,TGCAGTGCTAGATGGTCGGGAGCATCTATGGAGCAGTACTTC,CSARWSGASMEQYF
TRBJ1-1,.,TRBV30,.,TGTGCCTGGAGTGTAAACGGCGGCGAAACTTTCTTT,CAWSVNGGETFF
TRBJ2-3,.,TRBV6-5,TRBD1,TGTGCCAGCCGAAGGGACAGAAGCACAGATACGCAGTATTTT,CASRRDRSTDTQYF
TRBJ2-7,.,TRBV20-1,TRBD2,TGCAGTGCTAGAGATTTGACGACTAGCGGGGAACCCTACGAGCAGTACTTC,CSARDLTTSGEPYEQYF
TRBJ2-3,few,TRBV7-9,.,TGTGCCAGCAGCTTGGGTAGCGGCACGCAGTATTTT,CASSLGSGTQYF
TRBJ2-1,.,TRBV20-1,.,TGCAGTGCTAGAGACCCCCCCCACGGCGATTACAATGAGCAGTTCTTC,CSARDPPHGDYNEQFF
TRBJ2-3,.,TRBV6-6,.,TGTGCCAGCAGGGTTGGGAAGGGCACAGATACGCAGTATTTT,CASRVGKGTDTQYF
TRBJ2-7,.,TRBV20-1,TRBD2,TGCAGTGCTTGTCCTAGCGGGATCCACGAGCAGTACTTC,CSACPSGIHEQYF
TRBJ1-5,few,TRBV30,.,TGTGCCTGGAGCCAACGGGGGGGGGGCAATCAGCCCCAGCATTTT,CAWSQRGGGNQPQHF
TRBJ2-3,few,TRBV5-1,TRBD2,TGCGCCAGCAGCTTGGCAACAATAGCGGGAGTGTCAGATACGCAGTATTTT,CASSLATIAGVSDTQYF
TRBJ1-2,.,TRBV6-2/TRBV6-3,TRBD1,TGTGCCAGCAGTACCCCCCAGGGGGTTTCTAACTATGGCTACACCTTC,CASSTPQGVSNYGYTF
TRBJ2-5,.,TRBV7-6,.,TGTGCCAGCAGCTTAAATGAAGGCCCCGGGGAGACCCAGTACTTC,CASSLNEGPGETQYF
TRBJ2-5,.,TRBV27,TRBD2,TGTGCCAGCAGTTGGGCTAGCGGAGCAGGGCGGACCCAGTACTTC,CASSWASGAGRTQYF
TRBJ2-6,.,TRBV6-5,.,TGTGCCAGCAGTTACTATGGGGCCAACGTCCTGACTTTC,CASSYYGANVLTF